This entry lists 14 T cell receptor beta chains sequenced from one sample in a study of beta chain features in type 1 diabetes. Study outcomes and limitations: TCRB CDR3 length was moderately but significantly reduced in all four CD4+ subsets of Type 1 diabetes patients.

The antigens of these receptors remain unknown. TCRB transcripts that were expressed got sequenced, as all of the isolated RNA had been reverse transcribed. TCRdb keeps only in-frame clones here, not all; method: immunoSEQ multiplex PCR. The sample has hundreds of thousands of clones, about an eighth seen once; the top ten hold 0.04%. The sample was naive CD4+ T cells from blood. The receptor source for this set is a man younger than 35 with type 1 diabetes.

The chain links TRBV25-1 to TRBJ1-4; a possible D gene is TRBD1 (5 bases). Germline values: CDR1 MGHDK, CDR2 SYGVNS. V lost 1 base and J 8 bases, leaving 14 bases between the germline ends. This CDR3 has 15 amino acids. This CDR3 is CASSEWAGWVEKLFF. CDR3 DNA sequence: TGTGCCAGCAGTGAATGGGCAGGGTGGGTCGAAAAACTGTTTTTT.

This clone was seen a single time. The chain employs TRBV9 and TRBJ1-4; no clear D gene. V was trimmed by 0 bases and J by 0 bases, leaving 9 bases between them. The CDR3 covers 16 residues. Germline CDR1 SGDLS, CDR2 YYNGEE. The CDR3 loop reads CASSVGYTATNEKLFF. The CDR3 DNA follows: TGTGCCAGCAGCGTAGGGTATACCGCAACTAATGAAAAACTGTTTTTT.

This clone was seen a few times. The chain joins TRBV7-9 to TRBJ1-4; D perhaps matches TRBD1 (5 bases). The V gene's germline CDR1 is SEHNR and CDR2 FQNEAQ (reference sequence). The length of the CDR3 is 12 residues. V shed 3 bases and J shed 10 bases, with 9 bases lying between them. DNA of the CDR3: TGTGCCAGCAGCTTCCCTGGGGGAAAACTGTTTTTT. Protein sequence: CASSFPGGKLFF.

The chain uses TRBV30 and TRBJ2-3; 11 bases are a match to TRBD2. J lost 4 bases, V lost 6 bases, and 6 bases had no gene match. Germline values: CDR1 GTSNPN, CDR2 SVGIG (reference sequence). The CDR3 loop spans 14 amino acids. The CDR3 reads CACSGLAVADTQYF. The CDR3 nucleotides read TGTGCCTGTTCGGGACTAGCGGTCGCAGATACGCAGTATTTT. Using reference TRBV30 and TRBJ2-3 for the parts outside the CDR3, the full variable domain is SQTIHQWPATLVQPVGSPLSLECTVEGTSNPNLYWYRQAAGRGLQLLFYSVGIGQISSEVPQNLSASRPQDRQFILSSKKLLLSDSGFYLCACSGLAVADTQYFGPGTRLTVL.

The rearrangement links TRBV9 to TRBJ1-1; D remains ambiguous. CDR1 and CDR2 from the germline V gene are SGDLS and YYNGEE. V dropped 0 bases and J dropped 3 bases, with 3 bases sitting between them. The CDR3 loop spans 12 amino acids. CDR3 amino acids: CASSVEDTEAFF. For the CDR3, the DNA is TGTGCCAGCAGCGTAGAGGACACTGAAGCTTTCTTT.

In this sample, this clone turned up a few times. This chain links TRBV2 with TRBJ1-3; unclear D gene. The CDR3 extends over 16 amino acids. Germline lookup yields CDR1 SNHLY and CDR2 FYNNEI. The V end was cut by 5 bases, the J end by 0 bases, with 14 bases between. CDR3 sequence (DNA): TGTGCCAGCAGTCCAACGGGCCTCTACTCTGGAAACACCATATATTTT. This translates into CASSPTGLYSGNTIYF.

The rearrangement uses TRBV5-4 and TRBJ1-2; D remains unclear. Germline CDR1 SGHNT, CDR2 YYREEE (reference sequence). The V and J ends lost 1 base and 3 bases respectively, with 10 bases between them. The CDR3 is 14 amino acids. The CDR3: CASSLYPGDYGYTF. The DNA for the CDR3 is TGTGCCAGCAGCTTGTATCCAGGCGACTATGGCTACACCTTC.

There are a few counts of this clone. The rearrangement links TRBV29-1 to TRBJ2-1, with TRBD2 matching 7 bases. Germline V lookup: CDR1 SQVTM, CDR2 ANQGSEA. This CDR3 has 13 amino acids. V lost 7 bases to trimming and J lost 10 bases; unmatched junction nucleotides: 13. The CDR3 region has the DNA TGCAGCGCCATGTACGACCAGCGGGGAGAGCAGTTCTTC. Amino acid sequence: CSAMYDQRGEQFF.

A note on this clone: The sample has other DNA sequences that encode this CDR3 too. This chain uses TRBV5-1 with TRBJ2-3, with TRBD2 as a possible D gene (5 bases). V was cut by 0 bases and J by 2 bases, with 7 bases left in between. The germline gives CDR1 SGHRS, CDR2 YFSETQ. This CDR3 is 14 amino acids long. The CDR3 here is CASSLGGLTDTQYF. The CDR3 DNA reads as TGCGCCAGCAGCTTGGGCGGACTCACAGATACGCAGTATTTT.

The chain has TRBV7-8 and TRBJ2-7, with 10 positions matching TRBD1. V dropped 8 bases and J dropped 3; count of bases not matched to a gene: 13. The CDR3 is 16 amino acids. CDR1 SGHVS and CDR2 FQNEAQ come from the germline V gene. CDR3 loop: CASSRLSGQGVYEQYF. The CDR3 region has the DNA TGTGCCAGCTCACGCCTCTCAGGACAGGGGGTCTACGAGCAGTACTTC.

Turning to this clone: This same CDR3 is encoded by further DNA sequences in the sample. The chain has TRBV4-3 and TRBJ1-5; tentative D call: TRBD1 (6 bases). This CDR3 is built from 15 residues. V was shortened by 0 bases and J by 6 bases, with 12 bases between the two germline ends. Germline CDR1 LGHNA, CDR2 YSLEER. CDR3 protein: CASSQDRGAGQPQHF. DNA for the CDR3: TGCGCCAGCAGCCAAGATCGGGGGGCGGGTCAGCCCCAGCATTTT.

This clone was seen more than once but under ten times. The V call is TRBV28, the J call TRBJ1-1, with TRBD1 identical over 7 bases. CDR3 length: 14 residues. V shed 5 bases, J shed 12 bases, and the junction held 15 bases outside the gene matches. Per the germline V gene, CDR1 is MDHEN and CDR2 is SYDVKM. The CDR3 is CASSLPTGLSLPFF. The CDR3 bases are TGTGCCAGCAGTCTGCCGACAGGGCTATCTTTACCTTTCTTT.

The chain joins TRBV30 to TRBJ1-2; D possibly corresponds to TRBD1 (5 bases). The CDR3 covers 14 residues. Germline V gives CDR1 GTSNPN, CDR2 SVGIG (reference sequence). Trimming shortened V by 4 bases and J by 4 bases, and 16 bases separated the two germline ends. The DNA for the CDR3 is TGTGCCTGGATGCGGGTGGGGGAAACCTATGGCTACACCTTC. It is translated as CAWMRVGETYGYTF.

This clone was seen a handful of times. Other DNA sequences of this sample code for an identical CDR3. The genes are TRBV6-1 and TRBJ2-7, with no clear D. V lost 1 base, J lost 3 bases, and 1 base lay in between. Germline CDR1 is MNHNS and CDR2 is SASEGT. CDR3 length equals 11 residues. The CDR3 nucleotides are TGTGCCAGCAGTGAAGGCTACGAGCAGTACTTC. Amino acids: CASSEGYEQYF.